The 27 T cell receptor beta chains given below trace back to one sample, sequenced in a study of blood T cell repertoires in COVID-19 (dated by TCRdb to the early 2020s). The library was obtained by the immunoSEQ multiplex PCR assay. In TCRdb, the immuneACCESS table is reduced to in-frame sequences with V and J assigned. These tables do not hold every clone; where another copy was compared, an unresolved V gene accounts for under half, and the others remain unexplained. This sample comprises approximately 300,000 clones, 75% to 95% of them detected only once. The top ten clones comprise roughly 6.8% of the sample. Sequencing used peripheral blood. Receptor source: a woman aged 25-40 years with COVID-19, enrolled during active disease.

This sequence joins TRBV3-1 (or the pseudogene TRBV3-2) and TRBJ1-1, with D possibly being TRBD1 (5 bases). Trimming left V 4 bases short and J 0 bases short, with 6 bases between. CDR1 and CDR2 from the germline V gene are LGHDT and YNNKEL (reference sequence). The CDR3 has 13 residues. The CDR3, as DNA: TGTGCCAGCAGCCCGGGGGTGAACACTGAAGCTTTCTTT. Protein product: CASSPGVNTEAFF.

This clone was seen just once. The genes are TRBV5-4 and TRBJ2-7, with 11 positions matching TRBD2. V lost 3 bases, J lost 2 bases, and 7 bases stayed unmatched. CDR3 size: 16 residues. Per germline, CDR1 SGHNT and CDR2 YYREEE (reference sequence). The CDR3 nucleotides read TGTGCCAGCAGCTCGGGACTAGCGGAAGGGGCCTACGAGCAGTACTTC. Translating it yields CASSSGLAEGAYEQYF.

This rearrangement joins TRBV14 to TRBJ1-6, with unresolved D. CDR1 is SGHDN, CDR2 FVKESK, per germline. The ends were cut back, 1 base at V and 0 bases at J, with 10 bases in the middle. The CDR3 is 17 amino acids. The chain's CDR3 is CASSQGAGNSYNSPLHF. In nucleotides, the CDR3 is TGTGCCAGCAGCCAAGGTGCGGGCAACTCCTATAATTCACCCCTCCACTTT.

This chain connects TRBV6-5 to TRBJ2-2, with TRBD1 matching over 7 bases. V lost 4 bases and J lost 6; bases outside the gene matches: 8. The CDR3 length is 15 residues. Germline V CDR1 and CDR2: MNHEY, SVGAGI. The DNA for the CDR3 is TGTGCCAGCAGTTCTGATATAGGACAGGCCGGGGAGCTGTTTTTT. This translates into CASSSDIGQAGELFF.

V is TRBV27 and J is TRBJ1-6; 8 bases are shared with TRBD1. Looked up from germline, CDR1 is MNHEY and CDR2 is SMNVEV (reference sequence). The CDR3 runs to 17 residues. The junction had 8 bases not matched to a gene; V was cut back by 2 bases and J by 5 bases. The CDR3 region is CASSLLQGQGHNSPLHF. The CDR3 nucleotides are TGTGCCAGCAGTTTACTCCAAGGACAGGGACATAATTCACCCCTCCACTTT.

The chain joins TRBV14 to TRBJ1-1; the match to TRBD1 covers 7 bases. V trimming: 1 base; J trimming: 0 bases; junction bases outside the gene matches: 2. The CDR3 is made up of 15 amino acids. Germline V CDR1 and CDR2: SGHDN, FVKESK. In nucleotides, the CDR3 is TGTGCCAGCAGCCAAGCGGGACAGCTGAACACTGAAGCTTTCTTT. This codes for CASSQAGQLNTEAFF.

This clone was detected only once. The DNA for the CDR3 is TGCAGCGTTCGGACAGGGGGGAACTATGGCTACACCTTC. Encoded protein: CSVRTGGNYGYTF. The chain combines TRBV29-1 with TRBJ1-2, with 10 bases lining up with TRBD1. In germline, CDR1 is SQVTM, CDR2 ANQGSEA. Trimming at V came to 5 bases and at J to 2 bases, leaving 2 bases not matched to a gene. This CDR3 contains 13 residues.

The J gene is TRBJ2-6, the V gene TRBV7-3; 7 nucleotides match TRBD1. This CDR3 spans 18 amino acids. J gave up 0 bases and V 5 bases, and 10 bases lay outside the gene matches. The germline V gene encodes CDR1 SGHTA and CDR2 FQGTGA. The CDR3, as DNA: TGTGCCAGCAGCCCATTCCGGGACAGCCACTCTGGGGCCAACGTCCTGACTTTC. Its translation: CASSPFRDSHSGANVLTF.

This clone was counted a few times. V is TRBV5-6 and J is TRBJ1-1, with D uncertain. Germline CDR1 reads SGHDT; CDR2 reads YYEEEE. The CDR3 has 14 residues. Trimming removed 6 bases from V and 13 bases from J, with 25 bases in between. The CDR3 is CASTISPSTRDVFF. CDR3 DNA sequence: TGTGCCAGCACCATTTCCCCCAGTACCCGGGATGTTTTCTTT.

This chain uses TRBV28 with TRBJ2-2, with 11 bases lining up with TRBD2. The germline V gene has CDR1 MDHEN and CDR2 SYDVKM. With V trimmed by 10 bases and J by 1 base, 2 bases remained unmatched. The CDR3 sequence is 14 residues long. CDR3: CAMGTSGNTGELFF. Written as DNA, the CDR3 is TGTGCCATGGGGACTAGCGGGAACACCGGGGAGCTGTTTTTT.

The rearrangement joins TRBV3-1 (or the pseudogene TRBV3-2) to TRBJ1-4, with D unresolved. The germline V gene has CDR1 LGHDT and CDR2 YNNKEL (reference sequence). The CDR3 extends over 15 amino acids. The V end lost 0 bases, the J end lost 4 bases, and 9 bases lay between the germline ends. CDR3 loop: CASSQDRQVNEKLFF. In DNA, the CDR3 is TGTGCCAGCAGCCAAGACCGGCAGGTTAATGAAAAACTGTTTTTT.

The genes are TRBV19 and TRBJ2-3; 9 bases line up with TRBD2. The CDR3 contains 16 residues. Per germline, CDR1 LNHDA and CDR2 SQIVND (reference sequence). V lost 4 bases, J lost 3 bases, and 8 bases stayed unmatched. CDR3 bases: TGTGCCAGTAGTACGGGGGCTAGCGGGACGACAGATACGCAGTATTTT. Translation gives CASSTGASGTTDTQYF.

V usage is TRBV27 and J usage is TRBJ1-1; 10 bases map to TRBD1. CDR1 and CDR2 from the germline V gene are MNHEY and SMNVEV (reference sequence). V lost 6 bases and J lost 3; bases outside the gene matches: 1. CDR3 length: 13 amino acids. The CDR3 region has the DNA TGTGCCAGCAGAGGACAGGGGGACACTGAAGCTTTCTTT. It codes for CASRGQGDTEAFF.

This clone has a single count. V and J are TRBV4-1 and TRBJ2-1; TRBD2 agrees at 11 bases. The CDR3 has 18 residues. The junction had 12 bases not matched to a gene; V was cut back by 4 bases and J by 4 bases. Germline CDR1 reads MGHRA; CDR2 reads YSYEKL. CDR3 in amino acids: CASSRITTSGIPYNEQFF. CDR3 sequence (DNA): TGCGCCAGCAGCCGAATCACGACTAGCGGGATACCTTACAATGAGCAGTTCTTC.

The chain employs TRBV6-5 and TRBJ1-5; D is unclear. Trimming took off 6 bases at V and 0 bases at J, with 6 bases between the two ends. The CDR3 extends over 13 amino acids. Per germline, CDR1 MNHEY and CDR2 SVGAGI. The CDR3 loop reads CASREFSNQPQHF. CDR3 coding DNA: TGTGCCAGCAGAGAGTTTAGCAATCAGCCCCAGCATTTT.

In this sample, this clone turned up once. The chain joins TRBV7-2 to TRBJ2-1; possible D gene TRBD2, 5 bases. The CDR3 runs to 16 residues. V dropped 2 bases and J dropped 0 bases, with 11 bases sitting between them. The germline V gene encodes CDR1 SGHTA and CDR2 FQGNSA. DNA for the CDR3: TGTGCCAGCAGCTTAATCGGTAGCGTCTCCTACAATGAGCAGTTCTTC. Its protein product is CASSLIGSVSYNEQFF.

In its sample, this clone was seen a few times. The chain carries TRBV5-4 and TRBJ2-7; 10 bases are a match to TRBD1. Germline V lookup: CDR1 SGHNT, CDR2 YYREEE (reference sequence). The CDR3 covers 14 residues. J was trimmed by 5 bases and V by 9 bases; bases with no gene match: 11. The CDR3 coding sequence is TGTGCCAACTCTCACCGGGACAGGGGTGACGAGCAGTACTTC. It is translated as CANSHRDRGDEQYF. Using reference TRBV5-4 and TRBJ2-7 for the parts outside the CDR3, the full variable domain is ETGVTQSPTHLIKTRGQQVTLRCSSQSGHNTVSWYQQALGQGPQFIFQYYREEENGRGNFPPRFSGLQFPNYSSELNVNALELDDSALYLCANSHRDRGDEQYFGPGTRLTVT.

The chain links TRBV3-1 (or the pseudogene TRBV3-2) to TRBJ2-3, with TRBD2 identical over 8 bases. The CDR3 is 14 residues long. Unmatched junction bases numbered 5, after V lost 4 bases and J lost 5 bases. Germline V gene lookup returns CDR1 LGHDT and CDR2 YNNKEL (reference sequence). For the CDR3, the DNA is TGTGCCAGCAGCCCGTCGGGACTAGGAGATACGCAGTATTTT. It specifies CASSPSGLGDTQYF.

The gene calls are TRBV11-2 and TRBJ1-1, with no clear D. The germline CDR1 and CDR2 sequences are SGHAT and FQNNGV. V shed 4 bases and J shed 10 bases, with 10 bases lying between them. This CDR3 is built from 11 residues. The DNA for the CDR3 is TGTGCCAGCAGCTCCACTTTTCCAGCTTTCTTT. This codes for CASSSTFPAFF. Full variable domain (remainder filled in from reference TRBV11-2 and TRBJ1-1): EAGVAQSPRYKIIEKRQSVAFWCNPISGHATLYWYQQILGQGPKLLIQFQNNGVVDDSQLPKDRFSAERLKGVDSTLKIQPAKLEDSAVYLCASSSTFPAFFGQGTRLTVV.

The CDR3 coding sequence is TGTGCCAGCACCCCCGGAAGTCGAGGAACCCAGTACTTC. It encodes CASTPGSRGTQYF. This chain joins TRBV6-2 or TRBV6-3 and TRBJ2-5; D gene ambiguous. The V and J ends lost 7 bases and 8 bases respectively, with 17 bases between them. The CDR3 is made up of 13 amino acids. Germline values: CDR1 MNHEY, CDR2 SVGEGT.

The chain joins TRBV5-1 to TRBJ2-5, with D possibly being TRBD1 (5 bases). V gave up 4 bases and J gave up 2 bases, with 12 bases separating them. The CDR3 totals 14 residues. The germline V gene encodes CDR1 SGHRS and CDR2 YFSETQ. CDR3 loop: CASSPSTVQETQYF. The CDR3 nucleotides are TGCGCCAGCAGCCCTTCGACAGTGCAAGAGACCCAGTACTTC.

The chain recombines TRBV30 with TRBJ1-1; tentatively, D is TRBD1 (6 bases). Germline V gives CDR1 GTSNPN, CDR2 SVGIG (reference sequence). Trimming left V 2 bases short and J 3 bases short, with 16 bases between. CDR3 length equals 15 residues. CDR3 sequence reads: CAWSTGGAGDTEAFF. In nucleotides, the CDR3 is TGTGCCTGGAGTACCGGGGGGGCGGGGGACACTGAAGCTTTCTTT. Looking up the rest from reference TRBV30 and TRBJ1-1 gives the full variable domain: SQTIHQWPATLVQPVGSPLSLECTVEGTSNPNLYWYRQAAGRGLQLLFYSVGIGQISSEVPQNLSASRPQDRQFILSSKKLLLSDSGFYLCAWSTGGAGDTEAFFGQGTRLTVV.

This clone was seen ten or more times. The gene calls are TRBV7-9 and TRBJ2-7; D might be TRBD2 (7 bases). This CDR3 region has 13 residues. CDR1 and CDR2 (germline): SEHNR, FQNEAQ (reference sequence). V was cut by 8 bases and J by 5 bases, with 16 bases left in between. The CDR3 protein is CASRGAVVHEQYF. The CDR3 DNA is TGTGCCAGCCGGGGGGCGGTGGTCCACGAGCAGTACTTC.

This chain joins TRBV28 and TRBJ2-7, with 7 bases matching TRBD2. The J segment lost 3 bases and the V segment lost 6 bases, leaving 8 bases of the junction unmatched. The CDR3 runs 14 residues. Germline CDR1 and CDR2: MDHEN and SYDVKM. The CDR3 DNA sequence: TGTGCCAGCAGGGACTGGGACTATCGCTACGAGCAGTACTTC. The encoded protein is CASRDWDYRYEQYF. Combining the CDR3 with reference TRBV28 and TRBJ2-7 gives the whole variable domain DVKVTQSSRYLVKRTGEKVFLECVQDMDHENMFWYRQDPGLGLRLIYFSYDVKMKEKGDIPEGYSVSREKKERFSLILESASTNQTSMYLCASRDWDYRYEQYFGPGTRLTVT.

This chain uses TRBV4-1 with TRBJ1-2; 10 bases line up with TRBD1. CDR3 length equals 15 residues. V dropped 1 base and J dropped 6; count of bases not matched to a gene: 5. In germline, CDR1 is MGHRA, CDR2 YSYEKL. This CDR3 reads CASSQASGQGNGYTF. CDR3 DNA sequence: TGCGCCAGCAGCCAAGCTTCGGGACAGGGGAATGGCTACACCTTC.

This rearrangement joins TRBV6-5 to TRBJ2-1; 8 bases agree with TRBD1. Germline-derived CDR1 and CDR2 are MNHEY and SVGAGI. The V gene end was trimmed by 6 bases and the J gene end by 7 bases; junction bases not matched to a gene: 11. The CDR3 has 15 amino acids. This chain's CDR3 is CASRKTGAQGNEQFF. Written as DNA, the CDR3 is TGTGCCAGCAGGAAGACAGGGGCCCAGGGAAATGAGCAGTTCTTC.

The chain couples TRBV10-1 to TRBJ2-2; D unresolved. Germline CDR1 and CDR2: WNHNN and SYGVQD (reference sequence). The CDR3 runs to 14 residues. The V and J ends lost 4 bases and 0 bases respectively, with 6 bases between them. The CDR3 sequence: CASSVQANTGELFF. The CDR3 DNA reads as TGCGCCAGCAGTGTCCAGGCGAACACCGGGGAGCTGTTTTTT.